These 5 T cell receptor beta chains were sequenced from one sample in a study of T cell responses to AZD1222 COVID-19 vaccine. Sequenced by immunoSEQ multiplex PCR; TCRdb stores in-frame clones only, minus some. This sample has 120,000 to 150,000 clones, with more than 85% found just once. The material sequenced was peripheral blood, taken on day 0 of AZD1222 vaccination. The receptors originated from an adult in good health.

This sequence joins TRBV7-9 and TRBJ2-7; 8 bases fit TRBD2. The V and J ends lost 5 bases and 4 bases, in that order; junction bases with no gene match: 4. The CDR3 has 13 amino acids. The germline V gene has CDR1 SEHNR and CDR2 FQNEAQ (reference sequence). In DNA form, the CDR3 reads TGTGCCAGCAGCCGAGCGGGAGCATACGAGCAGTACTTC. This translates into CASSRAGAYEQYF.

The chain has TRBV7-3 and TRBJ2-1; TRBD1 is a possible D gene (6 bases). The germline V and J ends were trimmed by 5 bases and 2 bases, with 7 bases remaining between them. The CDR3 loop spans 13 amino acids. Germline V gene sequence: CDR1 SGHTA, CDR2 FQGTGA. The CDR3 protein is CASSRTAYNEQFF. DNA for the CDR3: TGTGCCAGCAGCCGGACAGCCTACAATGAGCAGTTCTTC.

The J gene is TRBJ1-2, the V gene TRBV28; TRBD1 might be the D (6 bases). Germline CDR1 and CDR2: MDHEN and SYDVKM. The CDR3 sequence is 15 residues long. The V end was cut by 8 bases, the J end by 0 bases, with 16 bases between. The CDR3 spells CASQWQGTPNYGYTF. In DNA form, the CDR3 reads TGTGCCAGCCAGTGGCAGGGGACTCCTAACTATGGCTACACCTTC.

The gene calls are TRBV11-3 and TRBJ1-5; D might be TRBD1 (6 bases). Germline V CDR1 and CDR2: SGHNT, YENEEA. V was cut by 6 bases and J by 3 bases, with 18 bases left in between. The CDR3 extends over 16 amino acids. This CDR3 is CASRLGDTTLNQPQHF. The CDR3 nucleotides are TGTGCCAGCAGGCTAGGGGACACGACCCTCAATCAGCCCCAGCATTTT.

This chain uses TRBV6-5 with TRBJ1-2; TRBD1 matches at 7 bases. V lost 6 bases to trimming and J lost 1 base; unmatched junction nucleotides: 8. The CDR3 is 15 amino acids. CDR1 and CDR2 (germline): MNHEY, SVGAGI. CDR3 region: CASRGEGAFNYGYTF. CDR3 DNA: TGTGCCAGCAGGGGGGAGGGGGCGTTTAACTATGGCTACACCTTC.